What follows is one TCR beta chain and its context. Its antigen remains unknown. The CDR3 spans 13 residues. Germline lookup yields CDR1 SQVTM and CDR2 ANQGSEA. UMI labels and 5' RACE were used to prepare the TRB cDNA libraries. Each CDR3 protein gets one entry in TCRdb, which reprocessed the 5' RACE reads and gives no DNA. The table lists 100,000 to 150,000 distinct CDR3 sequences. Cells that were CD45RO-CCR7+CD27+CD95- constituted naive CD8+ T cells. This sample stems from a study of CXCR3-negative and CXCR3-positive naive CD8 T cells. Whole-study findings and limits: For naive cells, CXCR3-negative and CXCR3-positive subsets had similar TRBV-TRBJ usage; for memory cells, usage differed. TRB CDR3s of CXCR3-positive naive cells were more hydrophobic than those of CXCR3-negative naive cells. The naive subsets expressed comparable surface CD5, and the authors inferred TCR strength from TRB CDR3 properties.

The rearrangement links TRBV29-1 to TRBJ1-1. The specimen was naive CXCR3- CD8+ T cells from blood. Stated subset: CD45RO-CCR7+CD27+CD95- naive CD8+ T cells lacking CXCR3 (TNR3-). This clonotype was obtained from a human donor in good health. Some clones in this sample may be carry-over from other donors' samples. The CDR3 reads CSVEVRVNTEAFF.